This TCR beta chain was captured by sequencing in a study of CD8 T cells in ankylosing spondylitis. Germline CDR1 SGHTA, CDR2 FQGNSA. V lost 5 bases to trimming and J lost 5 bases, with 12 bases between them. There are 14 residues in the CDR3. Worth noting for this clonotype: Its antigen is as yet unknown.

Quantitative 5'-RACE was performed with molecular barcodes, and it yielded the TCR beta libraries. TCRdb itself ran the 5' RACE reads through MiXCR, one entry per CDR3 protein. Of approximately 300,000 distinct CDR3 sequences in the sample, roughly 8% were seen once. Notes on the study in general: Earlier studies detected some motif variants in reactive arthritis synovial fluid and blood. Disease-linked clones were reportedly significantly enriched in matched ankylosing spondylitis synovial fluid. Seemingly characteristic of ankylosing spondylitis blood was a TCR beta motif consisting of fewer than 10 highly homologous variants.

The chain has TRBV7-2 and TRBJ2-2; D perhaps matches TRBD2 (6 bases). Sequenced input: blood, either unsorted or a sorted T cell fraction (not recorded which). The receptor was isolated from a male donor with ankylosing spondylitis. The CDR3: CASSPQRGTGELFF. The CDR3 DNA reads as TGTGCCAGCAGCCCCCAACGGGGGACCGGGGAGCTGTTTTTT.